The clone carrying this T cell receptor (beta chain) was recorded many times. Investigators amplified TCR beta CDR3 regions from RNA transcripts. First-round RT-PCR relied on HTBI primers, and a second-round multiplex PCR came next. A single record per CDR3 protein comes from TCRdb applying MiXCR to the multiplex PCR reads. This table holds about 400,000 distinct CDR3 sequences, around 18% found once. V lost 5 bases and J 4 bases, leaving 8 bases between the germline ends. The CDR3 is 12 amino acids. Per germline, CDR1 MDHEN and CDR2 SYDVKM. The record originates from a study of Graves' ophthalmopathy and Graves' hyperthyroidism.

The J gene is TRBJ2-5, the V gene TRBV28, with D hard to call. Sequencing used peripheral blood. This clonotype originated in a woman aged 18-29 years with Graves' ophthalmopathy. CDR3: CASSPPLETQYF. CDR3 nucleotide sequence: TGTGCCAGCAGTCCTCCACTAGAGACCCAGTACTTC.